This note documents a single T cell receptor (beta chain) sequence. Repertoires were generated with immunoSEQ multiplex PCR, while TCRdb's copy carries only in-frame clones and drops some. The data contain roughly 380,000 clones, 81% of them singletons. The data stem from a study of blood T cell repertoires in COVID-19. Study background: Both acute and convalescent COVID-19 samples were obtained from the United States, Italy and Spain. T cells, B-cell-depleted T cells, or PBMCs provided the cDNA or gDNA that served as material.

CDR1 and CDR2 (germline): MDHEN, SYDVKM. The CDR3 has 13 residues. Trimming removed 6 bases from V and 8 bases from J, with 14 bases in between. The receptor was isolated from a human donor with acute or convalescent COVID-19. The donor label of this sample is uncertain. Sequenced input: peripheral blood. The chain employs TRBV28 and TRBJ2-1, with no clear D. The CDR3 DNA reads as TGTGCCAGCAGATCTCCTTACGGTCATGAGCAGTTCTTC. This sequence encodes CASRSPYGHEQFF.